These 9 T cell receptor beta chains were sequenced from one sample in a study of shared clonotypes between healthy human individuals. Generated by immunoSEQ multiplex PCR, the TCRdb table keeps only in-frame clones and is missing some. The sample lists hundreds of thousands of clones, 90% to 95% seen once, with about a quarter in the top ten. The naive CD8 population came from CD45RO-negative cells selected for CCR7, without terminally differentiated effector memory CD45RA+ cells. Input material: naive CD8+ T cells sorted from blood. The receptors derive from a man aged 30 to 45 in good health.

The chain has TRBV5-1 and TRBJ1-2; unclear D gene. The V gene lost 0 bases and the J gene lost 0 bases, with 18 bases spanning the gap. Germline V gene lookup returns CDR1 SGHRS and CDR2 YFSETQ. The CDR3 has 18 amino acids. The CDR3, as DNA: TGCGCCAGCAGCTTGGGGGTTCTGGCAGGCCGTTCTAACTATGGCTACACCTTC. Its translation is CASSLGVLAGRSNYGYTF.

The chain carries TRBV5-4 and TRBJ2-5; D possibly corresponds to TRBD1 (6 bases). V lost 0 bases and J 5 bases, leaving 11 bases between the germline ends. The length of the CDR3 is 14 residues. Looked up from germline, CDR1 is SGHNT and CDR2 is YYREEE (reference sequence). In DNA, the CDR3 is TGTGCCAGCAGCTTGGAAGGGGGATGGGAGACCCAGTACTTC. It specifies CASSLEGGWETQYF.

The chain employs TRBV27 and TRBJ2-7; D gene ambiguous. This CDR3 is built from 14 residues. Germline V gene sequence: CDR1 MNHEY, CDR2 SMNVEV (reference sequence). Trimming removed 6 bases at V and 0 bases at J, with 12 bases between. CDR3 nucleotides: TGTGCCAGCAGGGACCTAACGAACTCCTACGAGCAGTACTTC. It is translated as CASRDLTNSYEQYF.

The rearrangement joins TRBV7-9 to TRBJ2-7; D is ambiguous. Germline V gene sequence: CDR1 SEHNR, CDR2 FQNEAQ (reference sequence). The germline V and J ends were trimmed by 5 bases and 8 bases, with 19 bases remaining between them. CDR3 size: 14 residues. CDR3 in amino acids: CASSPSLGPTQQYF. CDR3 in DNA: TGTGCCAGCAGCCCATCATTGGGTCCCACGCAGCAGTACTTC.

The chain joins TRBV7-2 to TRBJ2-1; tentatively, D is TRBD1 or TRBD2 (5 bases each). V was trimmed by 7 bases and J by 4 bases, leaving 14 bases between them. This CDR3 has 14 residues. Per germline, CDR1 SGHTA and CDR2 FQGNSA. This CDR3 reads CASTGDASYNEQFF. In DNA form, the CDR3 reads TGTGCCAGCACCGGGGACGCCTCATACAATGAGCAGTTCTTC.

The gene calls are TRBV4-1 and TRBJ1-2; 8 positions match TRBD1. CDR3 length: 14 residues. Germline assignment: CDR1 MGHRA and CDR2 YSYEKL. J gave up 0 bases and V 4 bases, and 1 base lay outside the gene matches. The CDR3 reads CASSPGQANYGYTF. The CDR3 DNA sequence: TGCGCCAGCAGCCCGGGACAGGCTAACTATGGCTACACCTTC.

The chain carries TRBV4-1 and TRBJ1-2, with D unclear. Germline assignment: CDR1 MGHRA and CDR2 YSYEKL. V was cut by 3 bases and J by 6 bases, with 14 bases left in between. CDR3 length: 14 amino acids. DNA of the CDR3: TGCGCCAGCAGCCACTTCAGCGACCCAGATGGCTACACCTTC. This gives the protein CASSHFSDPDGYTF.

The chain combines TRBV4-1 with TRBJ1-4; D not resolved. The germline V gene encodes CDR1 MGHRA and CDR2 YSYEKL. Trimming cost V 0 bases and J 5 bases, with 10 bases left between them. The CDR3 runs 15 residues. CDR3 in amino acids: CASSQDPGGNEKLFF. CDR3 in DNA: TGCGCCAGCAGCCAAGATCCCGGCGGGAATGAAAAACTGTTTTTT.

The chain recombines TRBV6-1 with TRBJ2-3, with D maybe TRBD1 (6 bases). The V and J ends lost 1 base and 2 bases respectively, with 10 bases between them. The CDR3 sequence is 15 residues long. The germline gives CDR1 MNHNS, CDR2 SASEGT. CDR3 DNA sequence: TGTGCCAGCAGTGAAGTAGTGGGACACACAGATACGCAGTATTTT. It specifies CASSEVVGHTDTQYF.